This T cell receptor (beta chain) was identified in a study of T cells in Graves' hyperthyroidism and ophthalmopathy. Study overall: Sampling of peripheral blood happened at initial diagnosis, prior to any treatment.

Newly diagnosed patients aged 18 to 65 had hyperthyroidism of under 2 months' duration. Fresh peripheral blood, less than 11 ml of it, supplied the PBMCs. The CDR3 totals 14 residues. The ends were cut back, 2 bases at V and 3 bases at J, with 10 bases in the middle. The V gene's germline CDR1 is SNHLY and CDR2 FYNNEI. Template material for amplifying TCR beta CDR3 regions consisted of RNA transcripts. The primer set for the first-round RT-PCR of the TCR CDR3 was HTBI. TCRdb re-derived calls from the multiplex PCR reads in MiXCR, one entry per CDR3 protein. Of 500,000 to 750,000 distinct CDR3 sequences listed, about 15% are singletons. This clonotype was found many times.

The gene calls are TRBV2 and TRBJ1-2; no clear D. This clonotype was sampled from a woman aged 25-40 years with Graves' hyperthyroidism. The specimen sequenced was blood. Here the CDR3 reads CASSELGLHYGYTF. Here the CDR3 DNA reads TGTGCCAGCAGTGAATTAGGGCTTCACTATGGCTACACCTTC.